This TCR beta chain derives from a study of T cell responses to AZD1222 COVID-19 vaccine. Sequenced by immunoSEQ multiplex PCR; TCRdb stores in-frame clones only, minus some. Found here are 95,000 to 110,000 clones, 75% to 95% of them singletons; the top ten hold 6.2%. With regard to this clone: Its specificity is unknown.

CDR1 is SGHTA, CDR2 FQGNSA, per germline. Trimming shortened V by 0 bases and J by 8 bases, and 11 bases separated the two germline ends. The CDR3 spans 14 residues. Broader study findings: Spike-specific TCR depth and breadth grew after two AZD1222 doses. At study baseline, merely about 6 AZD1222 recipients were seropositive. All repertoire sampling was performed exclusively after the peak T cell response. Clonal diversity was possibly underestimated; the donors were predominantly white British and more often female.

The chain joins TRBV7-2 to TRBJ2-1; tentatively, D is TRBD2 (6 bases). The material sequenced was peripheral blood, taken 28 days after the second AZD1222 dose. The receptor comes from an adult who received the AZD1222 COVID-19 vaccine. Written as DNA, the CDR3 is TGTGCCAGCAGCTTAGCGGGAGGAGTATATGAGCAGTTCTTC. This codes for CASSLAGGVYEQFF.